The T cell receptor (beta chain) under discussion was sequenced for a study of blood T cell repertoires in COVID-19. Overall study: PBMCs, B-cell-depleted T cells, or T cells provided the cDNA or gDNA that made up the material.

TCRdb's copy holds only in-frame clones and misses some; the assay was immunoSEQ multiplex PCR. The repertoire holds over 150,000 clones, with about four fifths as singletons. Germline V gives CDR1 LNHDA, CDR2 SQIVND (reference sequence). The CDR3 has 14 residues. V dropped 3 bases and J dropped 3 bases, with 9 bases sitting between them. This TCR derives from a man aged 18-30 years with active or convalescent COVID-19. V usage is TRBV19 and J usage is TRBJ1-5; D is possibly TRBD1 (5 bases). The sample was peripheral blood. Here the CDR3 reads CASSISRVNQPQHF. CDR3 DNA: TGTGCCAGTAGTATTAGCAGGGTCAATCAGCCCCAGCATTTT.